This TCR beta chain was obtained from a study of vaccination and CD4 T cells after COVID-19. Study-wide background: There were six male and four female convalescents, and two of them were Hispanic.

Specified treatment: 10-day PBMC culture with coronavirus spike peptide pools or control peptides (ViraFEST assay). Positive PCR results dated from March to December 2020, before the US Alpha, Beta and Delta variants. This clonotype showed up just a few times. Its target is not known. Germline lookup yields CDR1 SNHLY and CDR2 FYNNEI. V lost 1 base and J lost 10, with 16 bases in between. The CDR3 runs to 15 residues. Cultured CD4+ T cell DNA underwent sequencing with the Oncomine TCR Beta short-read assay. TCRdb ran MiXCR on the PCR reads and lists one entry per CDR3 protein. The repertoire has about 19,000 distinct CDR3 sequences, approximately 50% of them found once; the top ten carry 7.5%.

The chain joins TRBV2 to TRBJ2-2, with D unresolved. The TCR was taken from a human donor who had recovered from COVID-19. Sequenced material: CD4+ T cells from blood, cultured in vitro. In DNA form, the CDR3 reads TGTGCCAGCAGTGAAGGGCTAGACCTTATGGTGGAGCTGTTTTTT. Encoded protein: CASSEGLDLMVELFF. Full variable domain (remainder filled in from reference TRBV2 and TRBJ2-2): EPEVTQTPSHQVTQMGQEVILRCVPISNHLYFYWYRQILGQKVEFLVSFYNNEISEKSEIFDDQFSVERPDGSNFTLKIRSTKLEDSAMYFCASSEGLDLMVELFFGEGSRLTVL.